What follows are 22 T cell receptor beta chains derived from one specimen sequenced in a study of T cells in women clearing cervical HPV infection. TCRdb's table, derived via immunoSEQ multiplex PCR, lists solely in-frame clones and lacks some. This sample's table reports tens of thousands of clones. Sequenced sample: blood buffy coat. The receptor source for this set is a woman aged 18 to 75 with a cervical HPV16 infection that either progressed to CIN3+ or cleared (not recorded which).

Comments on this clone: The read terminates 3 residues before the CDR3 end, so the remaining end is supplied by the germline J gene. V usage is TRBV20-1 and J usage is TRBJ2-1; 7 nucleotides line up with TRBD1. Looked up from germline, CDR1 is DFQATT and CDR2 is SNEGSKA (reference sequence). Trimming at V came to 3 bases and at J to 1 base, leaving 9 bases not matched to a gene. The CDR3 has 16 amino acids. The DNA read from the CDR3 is TGCAGTGCTAGTCGCCAGGGGGTATGGTCCTACAATGAG. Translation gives CSASRQGVWSYNE. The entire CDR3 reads CSASRQGVWSYNEQFF.

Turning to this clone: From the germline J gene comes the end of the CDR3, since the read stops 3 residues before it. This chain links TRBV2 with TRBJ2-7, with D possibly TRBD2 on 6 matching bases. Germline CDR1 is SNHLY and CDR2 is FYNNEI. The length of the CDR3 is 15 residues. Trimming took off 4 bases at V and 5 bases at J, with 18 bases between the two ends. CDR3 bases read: TGTGCCAGCAGTGGGGGTACGGGGAGGATCGACGAG. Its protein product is CASSGGTGRIDE. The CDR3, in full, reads CASSGGTGRIDEQYF.

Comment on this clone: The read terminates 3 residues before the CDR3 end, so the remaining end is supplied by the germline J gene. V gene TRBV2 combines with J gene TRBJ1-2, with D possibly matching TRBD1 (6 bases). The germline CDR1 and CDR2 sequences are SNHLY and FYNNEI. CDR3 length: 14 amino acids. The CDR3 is CASSDGGGAVGYTF. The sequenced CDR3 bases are TGTGCCAGCAGTGATGGTGGGGGCGCGGTAGGC.

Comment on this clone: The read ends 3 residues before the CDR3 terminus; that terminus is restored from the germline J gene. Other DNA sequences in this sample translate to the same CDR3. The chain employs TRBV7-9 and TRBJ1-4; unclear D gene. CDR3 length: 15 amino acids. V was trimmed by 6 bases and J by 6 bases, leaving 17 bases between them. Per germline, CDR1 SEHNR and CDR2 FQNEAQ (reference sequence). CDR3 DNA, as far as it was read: TGTGCCAGCAGAAAGAACAGTCAACTTCATGAAAAA. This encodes CASRKNSQLHEK. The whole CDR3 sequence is CASRKNSQLHEKLFF.

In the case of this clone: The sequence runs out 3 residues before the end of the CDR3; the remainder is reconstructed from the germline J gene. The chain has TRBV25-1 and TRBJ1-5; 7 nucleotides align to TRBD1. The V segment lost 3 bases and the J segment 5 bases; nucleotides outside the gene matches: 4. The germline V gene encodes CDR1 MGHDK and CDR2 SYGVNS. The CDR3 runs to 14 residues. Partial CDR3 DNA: TGTGCCAGCAGTGACGGCAGGGGGTATCAGCCC. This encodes CASSDGRGYQP. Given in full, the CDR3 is CASSDGRGYQPQHF.

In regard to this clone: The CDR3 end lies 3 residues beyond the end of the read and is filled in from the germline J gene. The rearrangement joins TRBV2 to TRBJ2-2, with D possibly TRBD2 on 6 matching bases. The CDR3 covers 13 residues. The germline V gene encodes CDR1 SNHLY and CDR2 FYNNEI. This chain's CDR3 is CASGTSGANVLFF. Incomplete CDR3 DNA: TGTGCCAGCGGGACTTCTGGGGCCAACGTG.

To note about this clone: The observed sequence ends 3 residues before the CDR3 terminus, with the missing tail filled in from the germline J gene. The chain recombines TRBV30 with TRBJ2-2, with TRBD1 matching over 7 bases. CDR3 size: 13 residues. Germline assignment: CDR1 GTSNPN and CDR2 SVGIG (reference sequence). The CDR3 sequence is CAWRGDSNEKLFF. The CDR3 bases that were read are TGTGCCTGGAGGGGGGACAGCAATGAAAAG.

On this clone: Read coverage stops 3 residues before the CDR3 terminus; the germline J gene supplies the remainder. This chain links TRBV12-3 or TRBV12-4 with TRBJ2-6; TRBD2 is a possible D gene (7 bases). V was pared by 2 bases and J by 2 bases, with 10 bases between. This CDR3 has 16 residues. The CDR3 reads CASSLTGGAGANVLTF. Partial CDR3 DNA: TGTGCCAGCAGTTTAACGGGGGGCGCTGGGGCCAACGTC.

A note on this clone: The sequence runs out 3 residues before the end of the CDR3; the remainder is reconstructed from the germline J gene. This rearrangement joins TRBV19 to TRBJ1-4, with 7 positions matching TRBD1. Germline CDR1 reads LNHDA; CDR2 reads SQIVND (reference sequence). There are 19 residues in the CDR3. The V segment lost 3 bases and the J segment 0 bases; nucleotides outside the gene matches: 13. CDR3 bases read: TGTGCCAGTAGTATGTCCGCGACAGGGTATCTCTCAACTAATGAAAAA. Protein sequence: CASSMSATGYLSTNEK. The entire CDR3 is CASSMSATGYLSTNEKLFF. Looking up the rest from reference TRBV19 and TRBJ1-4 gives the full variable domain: DGGITQSPKYLFRKEGQNVTLSCEQNLNHDAMYWYRQDPGQGLRLIYYSQIVNDFQKGDIAEGYSVSREKKESFPLTVTSAQKNPTAFYLCASSMSATGYLSTNEKLFFGSGTQLSVL.

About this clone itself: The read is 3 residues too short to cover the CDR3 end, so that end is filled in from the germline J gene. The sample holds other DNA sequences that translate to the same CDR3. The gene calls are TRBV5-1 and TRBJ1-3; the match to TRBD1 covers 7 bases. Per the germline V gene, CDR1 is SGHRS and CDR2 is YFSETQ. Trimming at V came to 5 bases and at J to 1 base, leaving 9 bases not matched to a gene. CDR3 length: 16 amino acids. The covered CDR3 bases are TGCGCCAGCAGTCTGACTACAGGGGATTCTGGAAACACC. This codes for CASSLTTGDSGNT. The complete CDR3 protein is CASSLTTGDSGNTIYF. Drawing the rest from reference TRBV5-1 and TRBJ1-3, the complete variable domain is KAGVTQTPRYLIKTRGQQVTLSCSPISGHRSVSWYQQTPGQGLQFLFEYFSETQRNKGNFPGRFSGRQFSNSRSEMNVSTLELGDSALYLCASSLTTGDSGNTIYFGEGSWLTVV.

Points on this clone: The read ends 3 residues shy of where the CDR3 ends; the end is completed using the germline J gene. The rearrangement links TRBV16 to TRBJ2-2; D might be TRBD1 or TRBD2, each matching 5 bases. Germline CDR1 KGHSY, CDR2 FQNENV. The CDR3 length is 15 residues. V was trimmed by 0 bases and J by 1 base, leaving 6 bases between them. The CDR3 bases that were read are TGTGCCAGCAGCCAATCGAGGGGGAACACCGGGGAG. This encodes CASSQSRGNTGE. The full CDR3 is CASSQSRGNTGELFF.

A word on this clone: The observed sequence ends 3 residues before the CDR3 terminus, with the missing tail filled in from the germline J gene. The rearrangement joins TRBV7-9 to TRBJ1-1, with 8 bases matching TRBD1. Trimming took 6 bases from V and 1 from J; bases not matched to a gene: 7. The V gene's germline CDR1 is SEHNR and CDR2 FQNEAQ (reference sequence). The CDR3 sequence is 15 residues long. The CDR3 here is CASRSGTGGNTEAFF. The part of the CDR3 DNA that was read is TGTGCCAGCAGATCCGGGACAGGCGGGAACACTGAA.

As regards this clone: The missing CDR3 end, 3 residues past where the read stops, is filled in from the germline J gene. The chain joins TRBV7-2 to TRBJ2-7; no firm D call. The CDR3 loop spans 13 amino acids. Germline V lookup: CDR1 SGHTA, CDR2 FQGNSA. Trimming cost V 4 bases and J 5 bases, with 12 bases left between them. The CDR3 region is CASSSHTRDEQYF. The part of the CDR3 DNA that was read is TGTGCCAGCAGCTCCCATACCCGGGACGAG.

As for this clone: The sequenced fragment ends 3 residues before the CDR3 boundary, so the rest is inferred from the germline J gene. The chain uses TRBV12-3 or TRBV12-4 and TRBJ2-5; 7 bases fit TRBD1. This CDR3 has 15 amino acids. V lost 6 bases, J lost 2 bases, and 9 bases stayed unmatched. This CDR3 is CASSHTGTAQETQYF. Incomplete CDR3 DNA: TGTGCCAGCAGCCACACCGGGACAGCACAAGAGACC.

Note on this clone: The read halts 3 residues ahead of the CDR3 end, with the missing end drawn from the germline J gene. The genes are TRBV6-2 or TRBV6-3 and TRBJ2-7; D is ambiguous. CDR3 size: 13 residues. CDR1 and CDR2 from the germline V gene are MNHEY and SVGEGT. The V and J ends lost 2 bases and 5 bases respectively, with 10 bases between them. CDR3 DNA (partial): TGTGCCAGCAGTTACGTCCAGGCGCACGAG. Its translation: CASSYVQAHE. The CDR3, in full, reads CASSYVQAHEQYF.

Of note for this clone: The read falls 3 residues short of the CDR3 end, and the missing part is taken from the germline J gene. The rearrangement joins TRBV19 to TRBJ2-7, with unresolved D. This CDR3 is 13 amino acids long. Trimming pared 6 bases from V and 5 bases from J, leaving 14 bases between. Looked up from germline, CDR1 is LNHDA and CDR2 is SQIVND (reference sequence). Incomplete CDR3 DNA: TGTGCCAGTAGACCCCAAGGGTTAAACGAG. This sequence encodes CASRPQGLNE. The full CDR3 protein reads CASRPQGLNEQYF.

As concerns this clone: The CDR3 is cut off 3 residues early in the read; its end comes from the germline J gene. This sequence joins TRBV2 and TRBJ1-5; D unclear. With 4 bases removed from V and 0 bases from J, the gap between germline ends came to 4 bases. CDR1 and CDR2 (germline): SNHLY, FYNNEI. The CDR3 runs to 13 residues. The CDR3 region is CASSADSNQPQHF. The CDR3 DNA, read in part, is TGTGCCAGCAGTGCAGATAGCAATCAGCCC.

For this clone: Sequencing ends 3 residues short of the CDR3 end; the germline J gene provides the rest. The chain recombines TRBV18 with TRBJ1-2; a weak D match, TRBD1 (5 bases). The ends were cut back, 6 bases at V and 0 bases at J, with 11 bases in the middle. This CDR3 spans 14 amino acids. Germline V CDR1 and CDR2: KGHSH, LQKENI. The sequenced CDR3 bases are TGTGCCAGCTCCCCTGACAGATCTAACTATGGC. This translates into CASSPDRSNYG. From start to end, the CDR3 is CASSPDRSNYGYTF.

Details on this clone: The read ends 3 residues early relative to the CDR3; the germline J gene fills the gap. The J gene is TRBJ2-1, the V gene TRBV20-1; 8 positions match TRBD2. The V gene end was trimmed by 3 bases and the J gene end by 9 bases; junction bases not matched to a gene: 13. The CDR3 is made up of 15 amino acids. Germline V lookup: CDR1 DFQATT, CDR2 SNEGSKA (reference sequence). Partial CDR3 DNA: TGCAGTGCTAGTATCGCGAGCGGGGGTCGAGGTGAG. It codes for CSASIASGGRGE. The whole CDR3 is CSASIASGGRGEQFF.

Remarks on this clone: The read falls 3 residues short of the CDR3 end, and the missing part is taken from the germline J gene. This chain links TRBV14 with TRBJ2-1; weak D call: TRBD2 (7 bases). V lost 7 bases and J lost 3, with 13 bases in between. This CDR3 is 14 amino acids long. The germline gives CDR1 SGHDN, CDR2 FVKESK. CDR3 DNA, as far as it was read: TGTGCCAGCAAAGGGGGGGTTCTCTACAATGAG. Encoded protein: CASKGGVLYNE. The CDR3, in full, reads CASKGGVLYNEQFF.

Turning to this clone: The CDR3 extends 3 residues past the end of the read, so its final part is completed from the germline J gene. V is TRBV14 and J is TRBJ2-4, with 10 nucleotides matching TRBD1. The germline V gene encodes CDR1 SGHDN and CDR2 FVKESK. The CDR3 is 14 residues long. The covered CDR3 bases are TGTGCCAGCAGCCAAGTCGGGACAGGGGCTGGT. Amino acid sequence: CASSQVGTGAG. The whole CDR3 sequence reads CASSQVGTGAGQYF.

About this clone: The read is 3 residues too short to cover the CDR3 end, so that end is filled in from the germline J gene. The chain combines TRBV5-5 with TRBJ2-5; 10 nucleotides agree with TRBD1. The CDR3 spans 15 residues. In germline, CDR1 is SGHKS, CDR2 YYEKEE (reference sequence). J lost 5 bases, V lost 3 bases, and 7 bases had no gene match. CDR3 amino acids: CASSWGQGTLETQYF. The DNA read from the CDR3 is TGTGCCAGCAGCTGGGGACAGGGGACGTTGGAGACC. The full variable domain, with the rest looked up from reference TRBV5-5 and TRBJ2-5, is DAGVTQSPTHLIKTRGQQVTLRCSPISGHKSVSWYQQVLGQGPQFIFQYYEKEERGRGNFPDRFSARQFPNYSSELNVNALLLGDSALYLCASSWGQGTLETQYFGPGTRLLVL.